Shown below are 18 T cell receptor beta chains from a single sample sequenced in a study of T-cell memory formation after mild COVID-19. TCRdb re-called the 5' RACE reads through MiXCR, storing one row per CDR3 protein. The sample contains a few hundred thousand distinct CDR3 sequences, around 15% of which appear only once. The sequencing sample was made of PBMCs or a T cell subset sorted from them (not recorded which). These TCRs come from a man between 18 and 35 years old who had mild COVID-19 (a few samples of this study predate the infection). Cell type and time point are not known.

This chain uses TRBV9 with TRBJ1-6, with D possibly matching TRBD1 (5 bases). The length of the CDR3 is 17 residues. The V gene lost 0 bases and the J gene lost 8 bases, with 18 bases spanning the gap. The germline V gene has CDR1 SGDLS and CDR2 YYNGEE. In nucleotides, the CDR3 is TGTGCCAGCAGCGTAGGGCGATCCGGGACGACGGATTCACCCCTCCACTTT. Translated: CASSVGRSGTTDSPLHF.

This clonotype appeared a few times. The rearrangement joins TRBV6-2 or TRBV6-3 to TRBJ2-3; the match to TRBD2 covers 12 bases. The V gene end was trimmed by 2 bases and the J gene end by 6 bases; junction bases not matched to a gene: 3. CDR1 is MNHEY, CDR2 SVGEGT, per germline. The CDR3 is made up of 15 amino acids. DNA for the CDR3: TGTGCCAGCAGTTACCAAGGACTAGCGGGGGATACGCAGTATTTT. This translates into CASSYQGLAGDTQYF.

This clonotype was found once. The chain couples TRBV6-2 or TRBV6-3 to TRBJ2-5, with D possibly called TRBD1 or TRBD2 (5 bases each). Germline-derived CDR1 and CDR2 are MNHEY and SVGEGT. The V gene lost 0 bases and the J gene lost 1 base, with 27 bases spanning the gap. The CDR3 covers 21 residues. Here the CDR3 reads CASSYSTYLFTGARLQETQYF. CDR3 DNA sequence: TGTGCCAGCAGTTACTCTACGTATCTTTTTACCGGGGCCCGCCTCCAAGAGACCCAGTACTTC.

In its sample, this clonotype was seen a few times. The chain's CDR3 is CATRGLANTGELFF. The CDR3 nucleotides read TGTGCCACCAGGGGACTAGCCAACACCGGGGAGCTGTTTTTT. This chain joins TRBV24-1 and TRBJ2-2; 9 bases agree with TRBD2. Germline-derived CDR1 and CDR2 are KGHDR and SFDVKD. There are 14 residues in the CDR3. J was trimmed by 2 bases and V by 7 bases; bases with no gene match: 1.

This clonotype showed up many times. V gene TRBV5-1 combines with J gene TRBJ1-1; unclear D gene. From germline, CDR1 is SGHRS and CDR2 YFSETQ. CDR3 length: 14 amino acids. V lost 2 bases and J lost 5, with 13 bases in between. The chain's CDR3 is CASSLNGDWTEAFF. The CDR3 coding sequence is TGCGCCAGCAGCTTAAACGGGGATTGGACTGAAGCTTTCTTT. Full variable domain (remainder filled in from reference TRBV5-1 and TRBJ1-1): KAGVTQTPRYLIKTRGQQVTLSCSPISGHRSVSWYQQTPGQGLQFLFEYFSETQRNKGNFPGRFSGRQFSNSRSEMNVSTLELGDSALYLCASSLNGDWTEAFFGQGTRLTVV.

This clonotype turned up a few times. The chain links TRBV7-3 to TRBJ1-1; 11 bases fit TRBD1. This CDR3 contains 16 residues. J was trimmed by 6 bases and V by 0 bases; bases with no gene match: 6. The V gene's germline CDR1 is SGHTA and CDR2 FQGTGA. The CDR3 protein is CASSLTTGQGESEAFF. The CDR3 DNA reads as TGTGCCAGCAGCTTAACTACGGGACAGGGGGAATCTGAAGCTTTCTTT.

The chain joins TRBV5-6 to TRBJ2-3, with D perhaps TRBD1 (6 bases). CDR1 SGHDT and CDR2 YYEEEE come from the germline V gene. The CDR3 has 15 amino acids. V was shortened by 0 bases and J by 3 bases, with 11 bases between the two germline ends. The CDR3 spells CASSLATGWTDTQYF. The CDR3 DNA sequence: TGTGCCAGCAGCTTGGCAACAGGGTGGACAGATACGCAGTATTTT.

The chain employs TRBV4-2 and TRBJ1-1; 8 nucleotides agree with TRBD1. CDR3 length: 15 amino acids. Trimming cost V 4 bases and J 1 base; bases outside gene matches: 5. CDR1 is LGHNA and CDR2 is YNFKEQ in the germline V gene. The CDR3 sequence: CASSRPGQANTEAFF. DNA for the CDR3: TGTGCCAGCAGCCGACCGGGACAGGCGAACACTGAAGCTTTCTTT.

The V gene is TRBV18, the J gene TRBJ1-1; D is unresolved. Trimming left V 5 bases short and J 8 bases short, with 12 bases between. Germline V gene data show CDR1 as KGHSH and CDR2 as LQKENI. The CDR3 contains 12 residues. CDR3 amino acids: CASSSASAEAFF. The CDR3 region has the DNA TGTGCCAGCTCATCCGCATCAGCCGAAGCTTTCTTT.

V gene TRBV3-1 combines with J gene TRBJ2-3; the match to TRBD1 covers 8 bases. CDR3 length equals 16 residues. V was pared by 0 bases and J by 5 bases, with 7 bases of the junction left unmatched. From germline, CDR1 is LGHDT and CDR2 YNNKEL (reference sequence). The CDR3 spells CASSQDYAGGRDTQYF. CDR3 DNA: TGTGCCAGCAGCCAAGACTACGCAGGGGGCAGAGATACGCAGTATTTT.

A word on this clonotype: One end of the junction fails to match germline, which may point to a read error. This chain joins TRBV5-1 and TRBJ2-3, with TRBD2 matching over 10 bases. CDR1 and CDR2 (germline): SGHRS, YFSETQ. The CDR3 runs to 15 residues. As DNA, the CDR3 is TGCGCCAGCCGCTTCCTAGCGGGGGGCACAGATACGCAGTATTTT. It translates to CASRFLAGGTDTQYF.

Here the CDR3 reads CASSSFGQALNYGYTF. The CDR3 bases are TGTGCCAGCAGTTCCTTCGGACAGGCATTGAACTATGGCTACACCTTC. The rearrangement joins TRBV12-3 or TRBV12-4 to TRBJ1-2, with TRBD1 matching over 7 bases. Losses at the gene ends were 4 bases for V and 2 bases for J; bases not matched to a gene: 10. The CDR3 extends over 16 amino acids.

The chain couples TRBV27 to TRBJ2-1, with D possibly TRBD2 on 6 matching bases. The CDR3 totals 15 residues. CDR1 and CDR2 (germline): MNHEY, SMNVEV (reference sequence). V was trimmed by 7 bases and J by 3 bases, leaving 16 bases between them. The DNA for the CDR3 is TGTGCCAGCACAAACGGACGGGGGTTCTACAATGAGCAGTTCTTC. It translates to CASTNGRGFYNEQFF.

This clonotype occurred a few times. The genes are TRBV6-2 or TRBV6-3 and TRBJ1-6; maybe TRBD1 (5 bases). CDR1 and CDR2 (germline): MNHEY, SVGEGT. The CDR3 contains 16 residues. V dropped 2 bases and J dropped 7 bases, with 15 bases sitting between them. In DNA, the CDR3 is TGTGCCAGCAGTTACAGAAGGGGCAGCCCCAATTCACCCCTCCACTTT. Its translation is CASSYRRGSPNSPLHF.

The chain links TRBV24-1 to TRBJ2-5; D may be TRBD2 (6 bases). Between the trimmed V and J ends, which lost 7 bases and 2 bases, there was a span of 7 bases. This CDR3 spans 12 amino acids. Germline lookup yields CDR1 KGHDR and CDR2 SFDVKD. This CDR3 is CATSAGQETQYF. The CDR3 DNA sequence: TGTGCCACCAGCGCGGGACAAGAGACCCAGTACTTC.

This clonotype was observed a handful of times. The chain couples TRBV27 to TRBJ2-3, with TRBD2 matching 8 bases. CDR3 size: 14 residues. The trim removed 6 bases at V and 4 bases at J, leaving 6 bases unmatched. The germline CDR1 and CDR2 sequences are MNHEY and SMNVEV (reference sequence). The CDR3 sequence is CASRRHSGADTQYF. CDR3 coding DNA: TGTGCCAGCAGACGTCATAGCGGGGCAGATACGCAGTATTTT.

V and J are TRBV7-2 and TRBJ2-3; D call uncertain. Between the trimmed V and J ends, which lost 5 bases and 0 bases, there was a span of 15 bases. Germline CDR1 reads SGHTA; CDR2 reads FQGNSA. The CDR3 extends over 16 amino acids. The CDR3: CASSERSSYSTDTQYF. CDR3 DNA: TGTGCCAGCAGCGAGAGGAGTTCGTATAGCACAGATACGCAGTATTTT.

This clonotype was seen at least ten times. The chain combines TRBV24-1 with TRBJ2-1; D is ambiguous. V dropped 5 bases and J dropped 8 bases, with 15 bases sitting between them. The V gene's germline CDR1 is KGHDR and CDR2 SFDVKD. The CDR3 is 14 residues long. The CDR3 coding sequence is TGTGCCACCAGTGTTCGCCTTGGGGAAGATGAGCAGTTCTTC. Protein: CATSVRLGEDEQFF.